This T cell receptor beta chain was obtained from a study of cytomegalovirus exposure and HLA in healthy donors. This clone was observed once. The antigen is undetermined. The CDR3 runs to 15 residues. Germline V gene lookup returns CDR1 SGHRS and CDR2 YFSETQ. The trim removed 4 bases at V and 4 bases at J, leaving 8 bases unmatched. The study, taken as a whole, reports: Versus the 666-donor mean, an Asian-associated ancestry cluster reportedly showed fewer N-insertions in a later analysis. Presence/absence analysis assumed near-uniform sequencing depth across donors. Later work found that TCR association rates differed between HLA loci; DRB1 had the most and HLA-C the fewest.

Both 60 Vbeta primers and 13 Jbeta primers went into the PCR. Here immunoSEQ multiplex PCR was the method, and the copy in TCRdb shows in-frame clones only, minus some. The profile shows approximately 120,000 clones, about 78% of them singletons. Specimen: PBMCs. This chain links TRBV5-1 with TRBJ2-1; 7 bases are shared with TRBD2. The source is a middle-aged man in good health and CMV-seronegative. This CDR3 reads CASSVGGTTYNEQFF. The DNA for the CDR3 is TGCGCCAGCAGCGTGGGGGGGACTACTTACAATGAGCAGTTCTTC.